This TCR beta chain stems from a study of glioma-infiltrating T cells. TCR alpha and beta CDR3 regions were amplified from RNA using iRepertoire nested multiplex PCR. Tissue mRNA or PBMC total RNA, about 90-450 ng, went into one-step reverse transcription and amplification. TCRdb fed the multiplex PCR reads into MiXCR, producing one record per CDR3 protein. Here the sample spans 84,000 or so distinct CDR3 sequences, under 30% being singletons. This clonotype was picked up many times. This CDR3 is built from 13 residues. V lost 3 bases and J lost 1, with 9 bases in between. Germline CDR1 reads DFQATT; CDR2 reads SNEGSKA (reference sequence).

Sequencing was carried out using glioma tissue, nonneoplastic brain tissue, or PBMCs (not recorded which). This TCR was sampled from a human donor with low-grade glioma or glioblastoma, undergoing nonglioma brain surgery, or in good health (not recorded which). The V and J genes are TRBV20-1 and TRBJ2-5; D remains ambiguous. The CDR3 sequence is CSARANTQETQYF. The CDR3 nucleotides are TGCAGTGCTAGGGCCAACACCCAAGAGACCCAGTACTTC.